The rows below give T cell receptor beta chains drawn from one sample of a study of blood T cell repertoires in COVID-19. Profiled with immunoSEQ multiplex PCR; TCRdb holds only in-frame clones, not every one. The repertoire holds 350,000 to 550,000 clones, with around 89% as singletons. Sequencing input: peripheral blood. The receptor set was obtained from a woman under 40 with acute or convalescent COVID-19. The CDR3 runs from the conserved cysteine through the conserved F or W. D genes are given only for firm matches. Size tells how often a clone was seen (once, few, many) or the class of an expanded clone, and some rows leave it out.

v_call: TRBV5-1; j_call: TRBJ2-1; clone_size: -; d_call: -; cdr3_nt: TGCGCCAGCAGCTTAGCAGGGGACTCCTACAATGAGCAGTTCTTC; cdr3_aa: CASSLAGDSYNEQFF
v_call: TRBV15; j_call: TRBJ2-2; clone_size: -; d_call: -; cdr3_nt: TGTGCCACCAGCAGAGAGAGGTTACAGGGCACTCTCACCGGGGAGCTGTTTTTT; cdr3_aa: CATSRERLQGTLTGELFF
v_call: TRBV10-3; j_call: TRBJ1-5; clone_size: -; d_call: -; cdr3_nt: TGTGCCATCAGGGGGGGGACATCTCAGCCCCAGCATTTT; cdr3_aa: CAIRGGTSQPQHF
v_call: TRBV29-1; j_call: TRBJ1-1; clone_size: -; d_call: -; cdr3_nt: TGCAGCGTTGAAGATTTGAGGTTTGAAGCTTTCTTT; cdr3_aa: CSVEDLRFEAFF
v_call: TRBV9; j_call: TRBJ2-1; clone_size: -; d_call: -; cdr3_nt: TGTGCCAGCAGCGTAGGAGGTGATCGAGACAATGAGCAGTTCTTC; cdr3_aa: CASSVGGDRDNEQFF
v_call: TRBV12-3/TRBV12-4; j_call: TRBJ2-7; clone_size: once; d_call: TRBD2; cdr3_nt: TGTGCCAGCAGGTGGGGGGGTACCGAGCAGTACTTC; cdr3_aa: CASRWGGTEQYF
v_call: TRBV9; j_call: TRBJ2-3; clone_size: -; d_call: TRBD1; cdr3_nt: TGTGCCAGCAGCGTAGACAGGGGGCACACAGATACGCAGTATTTT; cdr3_aa: CASSVDRGHTDTQYF
v_call: TRBV5-1; j_call: TRBJ2-1; clone_size: -; d_call: TRBD2; cdr3_nt: TGCGCCAGCAACCCCCTAGCGGGGGGGCTCAATGAGCAGTTCTTC; cdr3_aa: CASNPLAGGLNEQFF
v_call: TRBV29-1; j_call: TRBJ2-1; clone_size: -; d_call: -; cdr3_nt: TGCAGCGTTGAAGAACCAGACAGGCCCGCGTTCTTC; cdr3_aa: CSVEEPDRPAFF
v_call: TRBV27; j_call: TRBJ2-5; clone_size: -; d_call: TRBD2; cdr3_nt: TGTGCCAGCAGTTTATCGGGAGGACTAGCGGGGGTGTGGGAGACCCAGTACTTC; cdr3_aa: CASSLSGGLAGVWETQYF
v_call: TRBV9; j_call: TRBJ2-3; clone_size: -; d_call: TRBD2; cdr3_nt: TGTGCCAGCAGCGTAGGTTCCGGGGGGAACACAGATACGCAGTATTTT; cdr3_aa: CASSVGSGGNTDTQYF
v_call: TRBV6-5; j_call: TRBJ2-7; clone_size: -; d_call: TRBD1; cdr3_nt: TGTGCCAGCAGTTTAAACAGGGGTTACGAGCAGTACTTC; cdr3_aa: CASSLNRGYEQYF
v_call: TRBV29-1; j_call: TRBJ2-5; clone_size: -; d_call: TRBD2; cdr3_nt: TGCAGCGTTCCGGGACTAGGCTCGGGAAGGGAAGAGACCCAGTACTTC; cdr3_aa: CSVPGLGSGREETQYF
v_call: TRBV6-6; j_call: TRBJ2-3; clone_size: -; d_call: TRBD1; cdr3_nt: TGTGCCAGCAGGACAGGGGGTTCTACAGATACGCAGTATTTT; cdr3_aa: CASRTGGSTDTQYF
v_call: TRBV5-1; j_call: TRBJ2-5; clone_size: -; d_call: -; cdr3_nt: TGCGCCAGCAGCTTGGGTCTGGGACACCCTCAAGAGACCCAGTACTTC; cdr3_aa: CASSLGLGHPQETQYF
v_call: TRBV4-1; j_call: TRBJ1-6; clone_size: -; d_call: TRBD1; cdr3_nt: TGCGCCAGCAGCCAAGGGGAGGCAGGACAGGTACAGTCACCCCTCCACTTT; cdr3_aa: CASSQGEAGQVQSPLHF
v_call: TRBV5-1; j_call: TRBJ1-2; clone_size: -; d_call: -; cdr3_nt: TGCGCCAGCAGCTTGGATCAGTTTGGCTACACCTTC; cdr3_aa: CASSLDQFGYTF
v_call: TRBV7-9; j_call: TRBJ2-1; clone_size: -; d_call: TRBD2; cdr3_nt: TGTGCCAGCAGCTTAGTTAGCGGGGGGCCCCATAAGCAGTTCTTC; cdr3_aa: CASSLVSGGPHKQFF
v_call: TRBV14; j_call: TRBJ2-5; clone_size: -; d_call: -; cdr3_nt: TGTGCCAGCAGCCAAGGACATCTCCAAGAGACCCAGTACTTC; cdr3_aa: CASSQGHLQETQYF